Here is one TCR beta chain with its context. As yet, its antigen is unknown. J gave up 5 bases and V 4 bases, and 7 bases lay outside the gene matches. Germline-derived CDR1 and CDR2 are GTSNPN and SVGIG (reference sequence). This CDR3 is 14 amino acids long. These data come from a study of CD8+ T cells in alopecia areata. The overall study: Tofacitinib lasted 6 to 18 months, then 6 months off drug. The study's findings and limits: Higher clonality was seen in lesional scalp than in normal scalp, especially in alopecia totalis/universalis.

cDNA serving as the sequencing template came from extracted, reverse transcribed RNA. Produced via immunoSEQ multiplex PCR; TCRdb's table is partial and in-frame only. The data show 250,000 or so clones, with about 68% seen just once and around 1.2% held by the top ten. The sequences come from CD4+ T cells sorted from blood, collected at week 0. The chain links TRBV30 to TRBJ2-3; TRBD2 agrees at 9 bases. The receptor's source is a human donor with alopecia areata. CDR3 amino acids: CAWMRASGEDTQYF. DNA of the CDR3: TGTGCCTGGATGAGGGCTAGCGGGGAAGATACGCAGTATTTT.